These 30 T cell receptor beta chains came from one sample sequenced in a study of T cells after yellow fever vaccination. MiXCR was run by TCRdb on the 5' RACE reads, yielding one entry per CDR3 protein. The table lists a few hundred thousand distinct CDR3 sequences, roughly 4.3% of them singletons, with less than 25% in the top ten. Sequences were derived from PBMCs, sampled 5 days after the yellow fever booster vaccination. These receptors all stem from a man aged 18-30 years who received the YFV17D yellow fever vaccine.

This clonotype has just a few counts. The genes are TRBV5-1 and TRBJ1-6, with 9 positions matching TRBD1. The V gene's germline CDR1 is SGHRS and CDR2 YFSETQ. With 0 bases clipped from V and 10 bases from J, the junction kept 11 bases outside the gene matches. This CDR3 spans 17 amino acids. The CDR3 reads CASSLEVRDRVRSPLHF. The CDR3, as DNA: TGCGCCAGCAGCTTGGAGGTTCGGGACAGGGTGAGGTCACCCCTCCACTTT.

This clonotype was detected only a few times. The CDR3 DNA reads TGTGCCAGCATGGTCGGCGGGGGGGCCTTCGAGCAGTACTTC. The encoded protein is CASMVGGGAFEQYF. V and J are TRBV7-2 and TRBJ2-7; TRBD2 matches 9 bases. The CDR3 runs to 14 residues. The V gene end was trimmed by 7 bases and the J gene end by 6 bases; junction bases not matched to a gene: 10. The germline gives CDR1 SGHTA, CDR2 FQGNSA.

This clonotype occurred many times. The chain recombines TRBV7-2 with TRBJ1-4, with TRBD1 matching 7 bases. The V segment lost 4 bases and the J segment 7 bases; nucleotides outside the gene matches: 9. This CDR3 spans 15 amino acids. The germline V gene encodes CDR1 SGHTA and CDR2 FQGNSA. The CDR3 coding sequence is TGTGCCAGCAGCTCATCGACAGGGTGGGCTGAAAAACTGTTTTTT. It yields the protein CASSSSTGWAEKLFF.

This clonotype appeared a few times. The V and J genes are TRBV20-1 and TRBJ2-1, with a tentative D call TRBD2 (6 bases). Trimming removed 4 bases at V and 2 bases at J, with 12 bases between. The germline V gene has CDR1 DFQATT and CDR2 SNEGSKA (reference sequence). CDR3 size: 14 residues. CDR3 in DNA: TGCAGTGCTAAACTCTGGGGGGCCTACAATGAGCAGTTCTTC. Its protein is CSAKLWGAYNEQFF.

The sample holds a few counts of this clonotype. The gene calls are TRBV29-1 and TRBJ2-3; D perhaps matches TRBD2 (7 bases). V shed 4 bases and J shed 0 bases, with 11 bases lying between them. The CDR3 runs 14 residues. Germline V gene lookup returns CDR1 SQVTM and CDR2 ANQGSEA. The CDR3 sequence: CSVAAGASTDTQYF. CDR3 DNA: TGCAGCGTTGCCGCGGGGGCTAGCACAGATACGCAGTATTTT.

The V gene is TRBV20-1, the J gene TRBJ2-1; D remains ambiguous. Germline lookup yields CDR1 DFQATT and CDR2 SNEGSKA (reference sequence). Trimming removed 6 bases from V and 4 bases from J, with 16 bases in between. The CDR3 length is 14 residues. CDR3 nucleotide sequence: TGCAGTGCCACGCGTTTGGCCCTGTACAATGAGCAGTTCTTC. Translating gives CSATRLALYNEQFF.

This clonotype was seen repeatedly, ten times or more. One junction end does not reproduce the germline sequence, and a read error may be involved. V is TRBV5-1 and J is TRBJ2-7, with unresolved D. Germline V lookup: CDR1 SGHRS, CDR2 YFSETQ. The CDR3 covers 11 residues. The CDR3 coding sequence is TGTGCCAGCAGCTTAGGTCCCGAGCAGTACTTC. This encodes CASSLGPEQYF.

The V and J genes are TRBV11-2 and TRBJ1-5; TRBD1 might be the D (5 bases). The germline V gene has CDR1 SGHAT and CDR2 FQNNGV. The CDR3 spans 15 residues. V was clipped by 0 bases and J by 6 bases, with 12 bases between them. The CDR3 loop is CASSLDGGVSQPQHF. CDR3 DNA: TGTGCCAGCAGCTTAGATGGGGGGGTTAGTCAGCCCCAGCATTTT.

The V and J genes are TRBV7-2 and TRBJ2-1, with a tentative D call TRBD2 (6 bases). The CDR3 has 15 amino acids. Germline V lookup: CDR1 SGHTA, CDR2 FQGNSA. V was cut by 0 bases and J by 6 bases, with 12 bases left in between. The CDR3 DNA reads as TGTGCCAGCAGCTTAGCGGGGGGTACCGGCAATGAGCAGTTCTTC. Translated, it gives CASSLAGGTGNEQFF.

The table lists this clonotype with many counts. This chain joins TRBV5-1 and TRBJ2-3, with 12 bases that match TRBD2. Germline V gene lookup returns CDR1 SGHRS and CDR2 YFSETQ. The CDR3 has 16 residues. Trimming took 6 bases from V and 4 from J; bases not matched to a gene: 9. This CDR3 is CASNSGTSGFSDTQYF. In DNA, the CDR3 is TGCGCCAGCAACTCCGGGACTAGCGGGTTCTCAGATACGCAGTATTTT.

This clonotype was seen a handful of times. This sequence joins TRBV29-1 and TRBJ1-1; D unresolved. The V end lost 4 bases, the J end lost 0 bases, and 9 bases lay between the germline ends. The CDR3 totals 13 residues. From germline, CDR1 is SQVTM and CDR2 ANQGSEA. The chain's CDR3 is CSVGRQLNTEAFF. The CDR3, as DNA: TGCAGCGTTGGAAGGCAGCTGAACACTGAAGCTTTCTTT.

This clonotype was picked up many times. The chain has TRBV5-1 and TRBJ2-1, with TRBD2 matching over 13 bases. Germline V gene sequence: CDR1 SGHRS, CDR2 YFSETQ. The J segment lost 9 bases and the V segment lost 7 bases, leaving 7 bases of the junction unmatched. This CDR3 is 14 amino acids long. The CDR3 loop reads CASAGTSGMGEQFF. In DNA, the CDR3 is TGCGCCAGCGCAGGGACTAGCGGGATGGGTGAGCAGTTCTTC.

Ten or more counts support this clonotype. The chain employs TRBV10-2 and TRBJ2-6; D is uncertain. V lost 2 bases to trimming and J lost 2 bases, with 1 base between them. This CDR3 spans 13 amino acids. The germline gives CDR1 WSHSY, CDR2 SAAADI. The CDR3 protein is CASSETGANVLTF. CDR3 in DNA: TGCGCCAGCAGTGAGACTGGGGCCAACGTCCTGACTTTC.

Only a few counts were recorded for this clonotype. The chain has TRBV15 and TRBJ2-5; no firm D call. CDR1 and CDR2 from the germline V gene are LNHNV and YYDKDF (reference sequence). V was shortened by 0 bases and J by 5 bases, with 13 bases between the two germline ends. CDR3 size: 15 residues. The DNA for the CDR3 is TGTGCCACCAGCAGAGACAACGGCCCCGGGGAGACCCAGTACTTC. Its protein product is CATSRDNGPGETQYF.

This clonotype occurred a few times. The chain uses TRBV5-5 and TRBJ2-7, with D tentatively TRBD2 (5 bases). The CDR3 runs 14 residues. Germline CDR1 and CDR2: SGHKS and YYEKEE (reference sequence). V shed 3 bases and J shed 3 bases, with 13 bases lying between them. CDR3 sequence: CASSSSAGNYEQYV. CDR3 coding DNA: TGTGCCAGCAGCTCCTCCGCGGGTAACTACGAGCAGTACGTC.

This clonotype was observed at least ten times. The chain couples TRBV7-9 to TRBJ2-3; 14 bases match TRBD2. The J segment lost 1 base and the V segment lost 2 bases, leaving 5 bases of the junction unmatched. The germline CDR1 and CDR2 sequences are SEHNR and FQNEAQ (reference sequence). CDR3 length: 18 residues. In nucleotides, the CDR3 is TGTGCCAGCAGCTTACGGGGACTAGCGGGGGTCCGCACAGATACGCAGTATTTT. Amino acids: CASSLRGLAGVRTDTQYF.

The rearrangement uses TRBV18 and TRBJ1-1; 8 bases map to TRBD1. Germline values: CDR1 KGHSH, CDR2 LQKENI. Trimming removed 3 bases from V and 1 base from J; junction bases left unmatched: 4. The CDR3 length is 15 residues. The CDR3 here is CASSPKTGANTEAFF. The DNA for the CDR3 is TGTGCCAGCTCACCTAAGACAGGGGCGAACACTGAAGCTTTCTTT.

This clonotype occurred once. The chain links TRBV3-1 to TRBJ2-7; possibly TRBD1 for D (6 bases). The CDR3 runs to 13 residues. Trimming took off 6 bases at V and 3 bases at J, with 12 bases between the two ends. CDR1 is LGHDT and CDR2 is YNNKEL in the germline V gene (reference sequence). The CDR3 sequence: CASRYRGGYEQYV. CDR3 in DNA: TGTGCCAGCAGATACCGAGGGGGCTACGAGCAGTACGTC.

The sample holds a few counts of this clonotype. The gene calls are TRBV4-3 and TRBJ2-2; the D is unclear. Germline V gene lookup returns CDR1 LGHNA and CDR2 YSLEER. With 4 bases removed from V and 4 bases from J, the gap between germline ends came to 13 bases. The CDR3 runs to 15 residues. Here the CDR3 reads CASSREPSSTGELFF. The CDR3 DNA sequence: TGCGCCAGCAGCCGTGAACCGAGTAGCACCGGGGAGCTGTTTTTT.

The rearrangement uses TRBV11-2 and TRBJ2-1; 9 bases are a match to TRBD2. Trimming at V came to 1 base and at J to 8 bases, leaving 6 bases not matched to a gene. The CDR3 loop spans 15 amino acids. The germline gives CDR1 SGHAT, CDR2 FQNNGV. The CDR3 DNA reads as TGTGCCAGCAGCTTAGTGCGGGGGGGCATCTATGAGCAGTTCTTC. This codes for CASSLVRGGIYEQFF.

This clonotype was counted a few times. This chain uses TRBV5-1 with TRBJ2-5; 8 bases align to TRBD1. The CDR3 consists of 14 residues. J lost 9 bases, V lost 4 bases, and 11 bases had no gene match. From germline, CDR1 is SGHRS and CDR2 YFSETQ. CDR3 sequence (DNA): TGCGCCAGCAGCCAGGAGTTCAGGGGGCAAGCCCAGTACTTC. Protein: CASSQEFRGQAQYF. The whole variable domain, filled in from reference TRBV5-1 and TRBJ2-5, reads KAGVTQTPRYLIKTRGQQVTLSCSPISGHRSVSWYQQTPGQGLQFLFEYFSETQRNKGNFPGRFSGRQFSNSRSEMNVSTLELGDSALYLCASSQEFRGQAQYFGPGTRLLVL.

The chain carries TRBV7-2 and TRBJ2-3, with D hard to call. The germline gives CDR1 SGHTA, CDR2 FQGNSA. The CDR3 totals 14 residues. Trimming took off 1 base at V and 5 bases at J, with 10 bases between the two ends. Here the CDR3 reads CASSLVGLRDTQYF. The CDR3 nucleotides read TGTGCCAGCAGCTTAGTAGGTTTGAGAGATACGCAGTATTTT.

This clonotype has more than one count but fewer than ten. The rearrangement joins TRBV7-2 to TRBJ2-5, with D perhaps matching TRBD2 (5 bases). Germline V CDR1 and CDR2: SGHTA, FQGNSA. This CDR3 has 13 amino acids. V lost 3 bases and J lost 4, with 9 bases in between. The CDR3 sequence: CASSFGVVETQYF. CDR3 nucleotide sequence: TGTGCCAGCAGCTTCGGGGTGGTAGAGACCCAGTACTTC.

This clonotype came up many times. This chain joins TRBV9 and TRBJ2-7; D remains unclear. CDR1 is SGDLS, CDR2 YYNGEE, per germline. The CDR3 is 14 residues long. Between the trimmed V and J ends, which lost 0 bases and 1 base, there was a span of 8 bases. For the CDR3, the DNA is TGTGCCAGCAGCGTAGCTGTGGGATCCTACGAGCAGTACTTC. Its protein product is CASSVAVGSYEQYF.

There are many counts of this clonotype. Here the CDR3 reads CATSDDQGNSYEQYV. The CDR3 region has the DNA TGTGCCACCAGTGACGACCAGGGGAATTCGTACGAGCAGTACGTC. The J gene is TRBJ2-7, the V gene TRBV24-1; D might be TRBD1 (6 bases). The germline gives CDR1 KGHDR, CDR2 SFDVKD. Deletions cut 4 bases from V and 4 bases from J, with 16 bases between. The CDR3 length is 15 residues.

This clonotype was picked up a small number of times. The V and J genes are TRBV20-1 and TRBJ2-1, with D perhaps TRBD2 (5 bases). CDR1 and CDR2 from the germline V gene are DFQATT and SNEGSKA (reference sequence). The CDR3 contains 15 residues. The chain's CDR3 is CSAPTRAEVTNEQFF. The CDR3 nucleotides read TGCAGCGCGCCGACCAGAGCGGAGGTGACCAATGAGCAGTTCTTC.

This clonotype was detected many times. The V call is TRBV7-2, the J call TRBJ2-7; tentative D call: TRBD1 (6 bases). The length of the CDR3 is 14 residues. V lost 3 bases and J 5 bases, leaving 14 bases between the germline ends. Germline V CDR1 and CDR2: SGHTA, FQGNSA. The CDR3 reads CASSLNRVRNEQYF. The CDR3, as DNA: TGTGCCAGCAGCTTGAACAGGGTTAGGAACGAGCAGTACTTC.

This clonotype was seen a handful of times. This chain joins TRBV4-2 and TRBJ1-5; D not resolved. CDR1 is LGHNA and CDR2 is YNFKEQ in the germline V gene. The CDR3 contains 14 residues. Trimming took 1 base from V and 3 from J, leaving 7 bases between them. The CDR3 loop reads CASSQAVLNQPQHF. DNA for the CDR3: TGTGCCAGCAGCCAAGCAGTGCTCAATCAGCCCCAGCATTTT.

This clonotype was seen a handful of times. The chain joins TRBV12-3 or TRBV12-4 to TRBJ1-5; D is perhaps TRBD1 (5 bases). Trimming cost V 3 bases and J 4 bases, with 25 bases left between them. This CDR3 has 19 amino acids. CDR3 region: CASSFRVLSRADSNQPQHF. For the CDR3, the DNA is TGTGCCAGCAGTTTCAGGGTCCTGAGCAGGGCAGATTCGAATCAGCCCCAGCATTTT.

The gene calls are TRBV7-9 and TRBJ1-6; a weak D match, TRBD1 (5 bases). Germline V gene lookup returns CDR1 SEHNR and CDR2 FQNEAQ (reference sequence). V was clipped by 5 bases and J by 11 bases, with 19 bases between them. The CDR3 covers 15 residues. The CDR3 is CASSPGDLPGTPLHF. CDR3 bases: TGTGCCAGCAGCCCCGGGGACCTCCCGGGGACACCCCTCCACTTT.